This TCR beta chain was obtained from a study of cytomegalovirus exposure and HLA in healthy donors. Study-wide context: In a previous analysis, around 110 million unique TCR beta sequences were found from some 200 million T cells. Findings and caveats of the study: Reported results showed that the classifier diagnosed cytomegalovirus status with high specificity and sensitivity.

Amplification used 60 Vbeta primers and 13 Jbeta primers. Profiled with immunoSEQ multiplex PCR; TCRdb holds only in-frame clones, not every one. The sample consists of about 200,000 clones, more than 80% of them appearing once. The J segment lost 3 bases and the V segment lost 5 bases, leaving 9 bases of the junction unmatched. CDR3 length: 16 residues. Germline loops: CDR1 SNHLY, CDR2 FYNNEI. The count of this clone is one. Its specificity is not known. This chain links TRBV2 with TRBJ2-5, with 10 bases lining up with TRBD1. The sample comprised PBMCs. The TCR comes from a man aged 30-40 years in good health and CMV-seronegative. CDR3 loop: CASSWDRGGREETQYF. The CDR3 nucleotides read TGTGCCAGCAGTTGGGACAGGGGAGGTCGGGAAGAGACCCAGTACTTC.